A selection of T cell receptor beta chains follows, all from one sample in a study of T cells after yellow fever vaccination. TCRdb redid the calling of the 5' RACE reads with MiXCR, one entry per CDR3 protein. This table has some 560,000 distinct CDR3 sequences, about a sixth appearing once. Sequences were derived from PBMCs, sampled 5 days after the first yellow fever vaccination. These receptor sequences come from a man in his late teens or twenties who received the YFV17D yellow fever vaccine. Each CDR3 is given with its conserved first and last residue. The order of the fields is clone size, J gene, V gene, D gene, CDR3 DNA, CDR3 protein. A D gene is named only where the DNA matches it firmly. The listing skips clone size in some rows; elsewhere it reads once, few, many or a size class.

many TRBJ2-3 TRBV4-3 TRBD2 TGCGCCAGCAGCCTATCACTAGCGGGGGGGCCAGATACGCAGTATTTT CASSLSLAGGPDTQYF
many TRBJ2-4 TRBV7-2 TRBD2 TGTGCCAGCAGCTTAAACCCACTAGCGGCCAAAAACATTCAGTACTTC CASSLNPLAAKNIQYF
many TRBJ2-5 TRBV12-3/TRBV12-4 TRBD1 TGTGCCAGCAGTACTTTGGACAGGGAAGAGACCCAGTACTTC CASSTLDREETQYF
. TRBJ2-2 TRBV10-3 . TGTGCCATTTCACTCAGGTCGGGATCCACCGGGGAGCTGTTTTTT CAISLRSGSTGELFF
. TRBJ2-3 TRBV19 TRBD1 TGTGCCAGTAGTAAACAAGACAGGGTAATCTCCGGAGATACGCAGTATTTT CASSKQDRVISGDTQYF
few TRBJ2-1 TRBV10-3 . TGTGCCATCAGCGACAGGACCTCCTACAATGAGCAGTTCTTC CAISDRTSYNEQFF
. TRBJ2-1 TRBV19 . TGTGCCAGTAGGAGCCTTGGGGACGGAGTTTACAATGAGCAGTTCTTC CASRSLGDGVYNEQFF
few TRBJ1-4 TRBV20-1 . TGCAGTGCTAGTCGAGGAGCAGGGGATGAAAAACTGTTTTTT CSASRGAGDEKLFF
many TRBJ2-1 TRBV29-1 TRBD1 TGCAGCGTTGGGGCGGACAGGGGGCTCAATGAGCAGTTCTTC CSVGADRGLNEQFF
. TRBJ1-2 TRBV10-2 TRBD1 TGCGCCAGCAGTGAGTCATGGGACAGCTTCTATGGCTACACCTTC CASSESWDSFYGYTF
. TRBJ2-1 TRBV2 . TGTGCCAGCAACGACTACCGGGGTGAGCAGTTCTTC CASNDYRGEQFF
few TRBJ2-5 TRBV7-9 . TGTGCCAGCAGCTTTTTCCCCCGGACCCAGTACTTC CASSFFPRTQYF
. TRBJ2-5 TRBV7-2 . TGTGCCAGCAGCTCAAGGGGGGGGCGGGAGACCCAGTACTTC CASSSRGGRETQYF
. TRBJ1-5 TRBV9 TRBD1 TGTGCCAGCAGCAAAGGGACAGGTAGTCAGCCCCAGCATTTT CASSKGTGSQPQHF
few TRBJ1-6 TRBV6-1 . TGTGCCAGCAGTGTATCCGGGCCTCCAGCTGGGAAGTATAATTCACCCCTCCACTTT CASSVSGPPAGKYNSPLHF
few TRBJ2-2 TRBV5-6 TRBD2 TGTGCCAGCAGCTTGCCTAGCGGGGATGCGAACACCGGGGAGCTGTTTTTT CASSLPSGDANTGELFF
few TRBJ1-5 TRBV12-3/TRBV12-4 . TGTGCCAGCAGTTCCCCGACAAGGGATCAGCCCCAGCATTTT CASSSPTRDQPQHF
. TRBJ1-5 TRBV21-1 . TGTGCCAGCAGCAAAGGGACAGATCTTAATCAGCCCCAGCATTTT CASSKGTDLNQPQHF
few TRBJ2-1 TRBV6-2/TRBV6-3 . TGTGCCAGCAGTTACGAGGGAAGCTCCTACAATGAGCAGTTCTTC CASSYEGSSYNEQFF
. TRBJ2-3 TRBV19 . TGTGCCAGTAATTCCCTCGGGGCCCGCACAGATACGCAGTATTTT CASNSLGARTDTQYF
. TRBJ2-7 TRBV5-4 . TGTGCCAGCAGCTTGGCGTCGCACGTGAGGCTTTACGAGCAGTACTTC CASSLASHVRLYEQYF
. TRBJ1-1 TRBV4-3 . TGCGCCAGCAGCCAAGGATCTCAATTCCTGGATGAAGCTTTCTTT CASSQGSQFLDEAFF
. TRBJ2-3 TRBV5-6 . TGTGCCAGCAGCGGCCCGGACGGAAAGCGGGCAGATACGCAGTATTTT CASSGPDGKRADTQYF
. TRBJ2-7 TRBV9 . TGTGCCAGCAGCGTAGAGGAGCTCCCCCCCAACGAGCAGTACTTC CASSVEELPPNEQYF
few TRBJ1-1 TRBV5-4 TRBD1 TGTGCCAGCAGCTTGGAGGACAGGGAAGCTTTCTTT CASSLEDREAFF
once TRBJ2-3 TRBV20-1 . TGCAGTACAGAGGGTCGTCGACGAACTAGCACAGATACGCAGTATTTT CSTEGRRRTSTDTQYF
once TRBJ2-7 TRBV3-1 TRBD1 TGTGCCAGCGGGAGGTGGGACAGGAGCTACGAGCAGTACTTC CASGRWDRSYEQYF
. TRBJ2-3 TRBV12-3/TRBV12-4 . TGTGCCAGCAGTCCCGAAATCACAGATACGCAGTATTTT CASSPEITDTQYF
. TRBJ1-6 TRBV7-6 TRBD1 TGTGCCAGCAGCCCAGGCACAGGGGTTTCACCCCTCCACTTT CASSPGTGVSPLHF
many TRBJ2-3 TRBV18 . TGTGCCAGCTCCCCGGGGACGGTCAGCACAGATACGCAGTATTTT CASSPGTVSTDTQYF
. TRBJ1-2 TRBV4-1 TRBD1 TGCGCCAGCAGCCACCCCTTAGGACAGGGGAGGCAATCGGACGGCTACACCTTC CASSHPLGQGRQSDGYTF
few TRBJ2-5 TRBV20-1 . TGCAGTGCTATGACAGCTAATCAAGAGACCCAGTACTTC CSAMTANQETQYF
many TRBJ1-4 TRBV20-1 . TGCAGTGCTAGAGATGGGGGAAACGCTAATGAAAAACTGTTTTTT CSARDGGNANEKLFF
few TRBJ1-1 TRBV13 . TGTGCCAGCAGCTTAGGCTATAGGATGGGGGTTGAAGCTTTCTTT CASSLGYRMGVEAFF
. TRBJ1-4 TRBV4-2 . TGTGCCAGCAGTCCGAGGGGTCAGAACAATGAAAAACTGTTTTTT CASSPRGQNNEKLFF
few TRBJ2-1 TRBV18 TRBD1 TGTGCCAGCTCAAAAACGGACAGGGAATGGAATGAGCAGTTCTTC CASSKTDREWNEQFF
. TRBJ1-2 TRBV5-4 . TGTGCCAGCAGCTTCGGGACATCTCCTCCACGGGGTGGCTACACCTTC CASSFGTSPPRGGYTF
many TRBJ2-1 TRBV2 . TGTGCCGGCCGGCCCCAGGGGCCTGAGCAGTTCTTC CAGRPQGPEQFF
few TRBJ2-3 TRBV4-3 . TGCGCCAGCACCTCTCGCGGGGCCGGAGATACGCAGTATTTT CASTSRGAGDTQYF
. TRBJ2-1 TRBV9 . TGTGCCAGCAGCGTGGAGTCGCATGAGCAGTTCTTC CASSVESHEQFF
. TRBJ2-2 TRBV5-1 . TGCGCCAGCAGCTCGGGACCACCGAACACCGGGGAGCTGTTTTTT CASSSGPPNTGELFF
few TRBJ1-5 TRBV6-5 . TGTGCCACCGGCGGTGGGCCCCAGCATTTT CATGGGPQHF
few TRBJ2-2 TRBV7-2 . TGTGCCAGCAGCCATAGGGACCGGCACACCGGGGAGCTGTTTTTT CASSHRDRHTGELFF
few TRBJ2-1 TRBV15 . TGTGCCACCAGCAGAGGGACTTCCGTGGCCGGCAATGAGCAGTTCTTC CATSRGTSVAGNEQFF
. TRBJ2-5 TRBV12-5 . TGTGCTAGTGGTGCGAGCGGGTCGGAGACCCAGTACTTC CASGASGSETQYF
few TRBJ1-3 TRBV12-3/TRBV12-4 . TGTGCCAGCACCCCCGTCAGGAAGGGAAACACCATATATTTT CASTPVRKGNTIYF
medium-sized TRBJ2-1 TRBV4-2 TRBD1 TGTGCCAGCAGCCAAGATGTAGGGACAGGGGGGCATGAGCAGTTCTTC CASSQDVGTGGHEQFF
. TRBJ1-1 TRBV2 . TGTGCCAGCACCGACCCCGGGGGGGGGCGGAACACTGAAGCTTTCTTT CASTDPGGGRNTEAFF
few TRBJ2-7 TRBV10-2 . TGCGCCAGCAGTACGAATACTTTCTCCTACGAGCAGTACTTC CASSTNTFSYEQYF